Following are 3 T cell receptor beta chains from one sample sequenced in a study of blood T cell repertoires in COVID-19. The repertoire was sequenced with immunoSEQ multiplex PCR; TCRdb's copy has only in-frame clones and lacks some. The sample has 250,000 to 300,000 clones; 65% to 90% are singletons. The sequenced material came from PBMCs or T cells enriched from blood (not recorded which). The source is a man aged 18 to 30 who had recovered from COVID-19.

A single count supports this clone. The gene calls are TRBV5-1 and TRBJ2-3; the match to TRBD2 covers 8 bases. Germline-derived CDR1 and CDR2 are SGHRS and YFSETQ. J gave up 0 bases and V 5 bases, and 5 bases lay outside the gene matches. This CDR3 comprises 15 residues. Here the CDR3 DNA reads TGCGCCAGCAGGTCCGGGACTAGAAGCACAGATACGCAGTATTTT. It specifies CASRSGTRSTDTQYF.

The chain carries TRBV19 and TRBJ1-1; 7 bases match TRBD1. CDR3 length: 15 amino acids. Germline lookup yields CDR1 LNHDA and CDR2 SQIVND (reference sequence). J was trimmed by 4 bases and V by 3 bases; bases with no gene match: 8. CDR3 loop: CASSIFVTGPTEAFF. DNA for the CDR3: TGTGCCAGTAGTATCTTCGTGACAGGGCCCACTGAAGCTTTCTTT.

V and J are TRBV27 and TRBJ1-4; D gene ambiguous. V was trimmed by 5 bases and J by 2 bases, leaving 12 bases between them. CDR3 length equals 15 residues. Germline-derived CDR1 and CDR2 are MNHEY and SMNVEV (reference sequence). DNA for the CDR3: TGTGCCAGCAGTCCGCTTGGGAGTACTAATGAAAAACTGTTTTTT. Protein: CASSPLGSTNEKLFF. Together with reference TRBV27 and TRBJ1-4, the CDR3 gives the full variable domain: EAQVTQNPRYLITVTGKKLTVTCSQNMNHEYMSWYRQDPGLGLRQIYYSMNVEVTDKGDVPEGYKVSRKEKRNFPLILESPSPNQTSLYFCASSPLGSTNEKLFFGSGTQLSVL.